What follows is one T cell receptor beta chain and its context. The target antigen is unknown. This specimen belongs to a study of blood T cells in healthy people across ages. Through a sample-barcoded 5' primer and a J-beta primer mix, a second PCR was run for about 6 to 11 cycles. TCRdb passed the 5' RACE reads through MiXCR, listing each CDR3 protein once. Among roughly 1.7 million distinct CDR3 sequences listed, almost 35% were seen once. Study conclusions and caveats: Age advanced and TCR beta diversity per million T cells fell, roughly linearly.

This TCR came from a woman aged 25 to 45 in good health. The sample comprised blood.

The CDR3 here is CAIGGRRERTDTQYF. The CDR3, as DNA: TGTGCCATCGGGGGGCGGCGGGAGAGGACAGATACGCAGTATTTT. The rearrangement links TRBV10-3 to TRBJ2-3, with D possibly TRBD2 on 7 matching bases. CDR1 is ENHRY and CDR2 is SYGVKD in the germline V gene. V was clipped by 8 bases and J by 3 bases, with 18 bases between them. The CDR3 sequence is 15 residues long.